This TCR beta chain comes out of a study of CD8+ T cells in alopecia areata (dated by TCRdb to the late 2010s). General notes on the study: Treated patients were enrolled in an open-label pilot trial of oral tofacitinib at 5 to 10 mg twice daily for moderate-to-severe alopecia areata. TCRbeta CDR3 regions were amplified by immunoSEQ multiplex PCR using 35 Vbeta forward and 13 Jbeta reverse primers. RNA was obtained with the PAXgene miRNA kit for fixed scalp, the miRNeasy kit for PBMCs, and the RNeasy kit for mouse skin. Tofacitinib was administered for 6 to 18 months, and 6 months of follow-up off drug were then conducted to assess delayed response and recurrence. Disease severity in treated patients was measured with the SALT score, which quantifies the percentage of affected scalp surface area. Biopsies were taken from tofacitinib-treated patients at baseline and at 4 and 24 weeks of treatment, and a later scalp biopsy was taken in several of the tofacitinib-treated patients. In humans, TCRbeta sequencing was performed on scalp tissue and on sorted CD4+ and CD8+ peripheral blood T cells from healthy controls and from patients with patchy or totalis/universalis alopecia areata. Clonality in the scalp was compared among normal scalp (n=4), patchy alopecia areata scalp (n=8), and alopecia totalis/universalis scalp (n=8). To study T cell clonal expansion in alopecia areata, the researchers applied high-throughput TCRbeta sequencing to both the C3H/HeJ mouse model and human patients. Overall study outcomes, separate from this receptor: Because the treated cohort was small and had just a single nonresponder, larger studies are needed to establish links between baseline CD8+ expansion and response. With tofacitinib, both scalp clonality and the number of expanded CD8+ clones among the top 100 scalp clones went down significantly. Lesional scalp, especially in alopecia totalis/universalis, showed higher clonality and more expanded CD8+ clones than normal scalp, suggesting antigenic drive. Scalp TCR repertoire analysis is complicated because resident alphabeta T cells in normal human skin are also sequenced, whereas mouse skin is dominated by gammadelta T cells. TCR sequences shared between patients were less clear than in mice, possibly partly because of HLA diversity in the patient population. Many expanded lesional clones were found to persist in scalp and blood during tofacitinib treatment, and relapse after treatment cessation may be partly explained by this persistence.

Reading the label with the study, this specimen's time point is: less than 30 weeks on oral tofacitinib. The treatment or condition tag for this specimen amounts to: oral pan-JAK inhibitor, 5-10 mg twice daily. From alopecia areata patients, peripheral blood was collected along with lesional scalp punch biopsies. PBMCs were separated by density centrifugation and stained for CD3, CD4 and CD8, after which CD4+ and CD8+ T cells were sorted on a FACSAria. The library was generated by the immunoSEQ multiplex PCR assay. RNA was extracted from all samples and reverse transcribed into cDNA, which served as template for TCR sequencing. SuperScript III was used for first-strand cDNA synthesis, primed with a 2:1 mix of oligo-dT and random hexamers. A synthetic immune receptor repertoire was used to assess amplification bias, and residual bias was removed computationally. On the study's bioinformatics: Raw reads were preprocessed for error removal, and CDR3 was defined according to IMGT conventions as running from the conserved cysteine to phenylalanine. Clonality was computed as 1 minus the Shannon entropy, with the entropy normalized by log2 of the number of productive unique TCRs. Scalp TCRbeta sequences were cross-referenced with sorted blood CD4 and CD8 repertoires so that the CD4 or CD8 identity of scalp clones could be inferred. The source is immuneACCESS, and TCRdb retained only in-frame sequences with V and J called. Part of the clones is not carried over; for the studies checked, unresolved V genes explain less than half of this, and the remainder is unexplained. V, J and clone size are those of that table, while D and trimming were read from the DNA. The sample profile shows over 150,000 clones; approximately 62% of them were found once. The leading ten clones occupy 14% of the sample.

There are many counts of this clone. What this receptor recognizes is not known. Per-base quality was not reported, and no clone a single base away is much larger than it. This TCR derives from a human donor with alopecia areata. Material: CD4+ T cells sorted from blood, obtained at week 24, from a patient treated with tofacitinib.

CDR3 protein: CASGQVAETQYF. The base sequence is TGTGCCAGCGGACAAGTAGCAGAGACCCAGTACTTC. The V gene is TRBV11-3 and the J gene is TRBJ2-5; D gene: possibly TRBD1, on 5 matching bases. The CDR3 goes from the cysteine to the phenylalanine over 12 residues. Kept here is only the CDR3 DNA, which spans 36 bases and is read in frame from base 1. V sheds 8 bases and J sheds 4 bases, leaving 11 bases between their ends. CDR1 and CDR2 are read off the germline V gene as SGHNT and YENEEA.